This TCR beta chain appears in the sequencing data of a study of cytomegalovirus exposure and HLA in healthy donors. Study as a whole: The approximately 120 validation repertoires were reported in a later analysis to have been generated on the same platform as the roughly 720 first-cohort repertoires. The study's findings and limits: Reported results showed that the classifier diagnosed cytomegalovirus status with high specificity and sensitivity.

Libraries were prepared by immunoSEQ multiplex PCR; TCRdb keeps only in-frame clonotypes and omits some of them. The sample has 56,000 or so clones, 93% seen once. The V end was cut by 3 bases, the J end by 8 bases, with 17 bases between. Germline CDR1 is LGHNA and CDR2 is YSLEER. The CDR3 extends over 15 amino acids. In the case of this clone: Its antigen is undetermined.

The source material was PBMCs. The genes are TRBV4-3 and TRBJ2-4, with TRBD1 as a possible D gene (6 bases). The clonotype comes from a woman younger than 35 in good health and CMV-seropositive. CDR3 region: CASSQDLVRGYIQYF. CDR3 coding DNA: TGCGCCAGCAGCCAGGACCTGGTCAGGGGATACATTCAGTACTTC.